Reported below is one T cell receptor beta chain. What it binds is not known. These data belong to a study of cytomegalovirus exposure and HLA in healthy donors. Study results and limitations: Common viral pathogens seemed to be connected with several of the most significant clusters, according to a later analysis.

In germline, CDR1 is PRHDT, CDR2 FYEKMQ (reference sequence). Trimming took 5 bases from V and 2 from J, leaving 13 bases between them. This CDR3 has 14 amino acids. PCR primers comprised 60 Vbeta and 13 Jbeta primers. Only in-frame clones appear in the TCRdb table, and some are missing; sequencing was by immunoSEQ multiplex PCR. This table holds approximately 60,000 clones, 65% to 90% found once. The receptor was derived from a man younger than 45 in good health and CMV-seronegative. Sequenced input: PBMCs. The genes are TRBV13 and TRBJ2-7, with D perhaps TRBD1 (5 bases). The DNA of the CDR3 is TGTGCCAGCAGCCGGCCGACAGACACCTACGAGCAGTACTTC. Its protein is CASSRPTDTYEQYF.